This TCR beta chain derives from a study of cytomegalovirus exposure and HLA in healthy donors. For the study at large: Researchers found that approximately 85% of 398 genotyped donors fell within the Caucasian-associated ancestry cluster.

Use of 60 Vbeta and 13 Jbeta primers characterized the PCR. Method: immunoSEQ multiplex PCR; TCRdb's copy keeps in-frame clones and lacks some. The table for this sample gives tens of thousands of clones. From germline, CDR1 is LNHDA and CDR2 SQIVND (reference sequence). The CDR3 is 17 residues long. V was pared by 3 bases and J by 2 bases, with 20 bases between. The study, taken as a whole, reports: The listing of 150 or so TCR beta chains classed them as cytomegalovirus-associated. CMV serostatus was the sole immune exposure data available. Accurate prediction of most subjects' HLA-A and HLA-B alleles from TCR beta sequences was reported.

To note about this clone: Its specificity is unknown.

The sample taken for sequencing was PBMCs. The chain carries TRBV19 and TRBJ2-7, with TRBD2 as a possible D gene (6 bases). This clonotype originated in a male donor in good health and CMV-seronegative. In DNA, the CDR3 is TGTGCCAGTAGTATTAGTAGCGGCCCCGGAAGCGCCTACGAGCAGTACTTC. Its translation is CASSISSGPGSAYEQYF.